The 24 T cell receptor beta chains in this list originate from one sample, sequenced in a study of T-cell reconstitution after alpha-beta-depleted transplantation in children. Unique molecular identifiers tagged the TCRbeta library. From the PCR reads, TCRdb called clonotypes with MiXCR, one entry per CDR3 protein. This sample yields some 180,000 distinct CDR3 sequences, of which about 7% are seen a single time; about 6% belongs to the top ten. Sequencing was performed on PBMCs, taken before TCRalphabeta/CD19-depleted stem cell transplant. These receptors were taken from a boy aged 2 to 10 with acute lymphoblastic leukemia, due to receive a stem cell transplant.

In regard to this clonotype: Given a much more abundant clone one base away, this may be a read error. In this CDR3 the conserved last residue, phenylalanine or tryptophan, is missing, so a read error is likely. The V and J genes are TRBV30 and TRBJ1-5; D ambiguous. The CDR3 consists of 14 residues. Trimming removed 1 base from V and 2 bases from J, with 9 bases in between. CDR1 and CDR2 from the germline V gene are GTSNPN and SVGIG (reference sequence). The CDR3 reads CAWSEGAGNQPQHI. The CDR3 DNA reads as TGTGCCTGGAGTGAAGGAGCTGGCAATCAGCCCCAGCATATT.

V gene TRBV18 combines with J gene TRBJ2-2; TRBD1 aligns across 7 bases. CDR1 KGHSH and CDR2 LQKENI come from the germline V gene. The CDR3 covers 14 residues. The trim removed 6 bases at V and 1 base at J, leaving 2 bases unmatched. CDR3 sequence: CASSGQMNTGELFF. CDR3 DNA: TGTGCCAGCTCGGGACAGATGAACACCGGGGAGCTGTTTTTT.

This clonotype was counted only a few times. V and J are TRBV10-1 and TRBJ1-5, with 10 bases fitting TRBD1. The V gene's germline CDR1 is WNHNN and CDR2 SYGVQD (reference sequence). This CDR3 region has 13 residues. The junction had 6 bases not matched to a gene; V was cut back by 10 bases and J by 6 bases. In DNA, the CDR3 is TGCGCCAAAGTGACAGGGGGCTTTCAGCCCCAGCATTTT. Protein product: CAKVTGGFQPQHF.

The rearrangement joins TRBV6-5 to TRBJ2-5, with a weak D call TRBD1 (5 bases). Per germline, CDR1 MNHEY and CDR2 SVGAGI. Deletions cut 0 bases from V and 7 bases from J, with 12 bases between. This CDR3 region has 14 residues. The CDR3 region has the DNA TGTGCCAGCAGTTACTCGGGCAGGGTCGGGACCCAGTACTTC. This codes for CASSYSGRVGTQYF.

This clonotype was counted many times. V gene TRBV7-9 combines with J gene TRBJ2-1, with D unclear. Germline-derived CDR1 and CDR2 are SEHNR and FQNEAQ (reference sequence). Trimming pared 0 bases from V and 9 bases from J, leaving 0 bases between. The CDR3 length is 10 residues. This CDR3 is CASSLAEQFF. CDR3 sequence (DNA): TGTGCCAGCAGCTTAGCTGAGCAGTTCTTC.

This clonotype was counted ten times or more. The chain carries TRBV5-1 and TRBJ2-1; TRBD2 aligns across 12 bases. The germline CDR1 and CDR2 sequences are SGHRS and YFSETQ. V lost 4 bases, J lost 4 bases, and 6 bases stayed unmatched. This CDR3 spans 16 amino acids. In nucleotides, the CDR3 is TGCGCCAGCAGCCCCATACTAGCGGGGGGATACAATGAGCAGTTCTTC. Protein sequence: CASSPILAGGYNEQFF.

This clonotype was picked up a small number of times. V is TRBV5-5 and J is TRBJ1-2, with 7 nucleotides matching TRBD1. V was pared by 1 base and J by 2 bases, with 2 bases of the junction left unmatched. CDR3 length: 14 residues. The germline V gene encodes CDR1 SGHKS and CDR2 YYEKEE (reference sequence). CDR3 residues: CASSLMGQNYGYTF. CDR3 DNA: TGTGCCAGCAGCTTGATGGGACAGAACTATGGCTACACCTTC.

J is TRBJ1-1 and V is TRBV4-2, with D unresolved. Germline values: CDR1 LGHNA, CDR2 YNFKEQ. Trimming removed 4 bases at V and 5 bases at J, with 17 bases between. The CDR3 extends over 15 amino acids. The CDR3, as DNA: TGTGCCAGCAGCCCTCTGGAGGGAGGAGGTACTGAAGCTTTCTTT. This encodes CASSPLEGGGTEAFF.

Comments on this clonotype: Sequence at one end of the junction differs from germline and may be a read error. The CDR3: CASSVEGQGYPNTEAFF. In DNA, the CDR3 is TGTGCCAGCAGCGTAGAGGGACAGGGGTATCCGAACACTGAAGCTTTCTTT. V usage is TRBV11-3 and J usage is TRBJ1-1; 10 bases are a match to TRBD1. Germline V gene sequence: CDR1 SGHNT, CDR2 YENEEA. The CDR3 length is 17 residues.

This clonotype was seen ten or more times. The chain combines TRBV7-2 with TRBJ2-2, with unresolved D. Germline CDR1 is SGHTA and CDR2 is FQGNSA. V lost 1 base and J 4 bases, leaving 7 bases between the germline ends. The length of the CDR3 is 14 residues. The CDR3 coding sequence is TGTGCCAGCAGCTTAGGTCAGGTCACCGGGGAGCTGTTTTTT. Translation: CASSLGQVTGELFF.

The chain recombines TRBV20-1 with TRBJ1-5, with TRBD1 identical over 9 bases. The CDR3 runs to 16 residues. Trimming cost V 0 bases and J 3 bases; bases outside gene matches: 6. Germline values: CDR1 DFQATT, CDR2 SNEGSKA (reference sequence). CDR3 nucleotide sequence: TGCAGTGCTAGAGATAGGGACAGGGTCATCAATCAGCCCCAGCATTTT. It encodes CSARDRDRVINQPQHF.

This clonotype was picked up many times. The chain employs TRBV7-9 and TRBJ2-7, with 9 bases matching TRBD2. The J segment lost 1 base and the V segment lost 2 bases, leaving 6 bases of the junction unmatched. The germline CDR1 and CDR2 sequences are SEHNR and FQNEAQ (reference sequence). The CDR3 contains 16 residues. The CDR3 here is CASSLWSSGNSYEQYF. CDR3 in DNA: TGTGCCAGCAGCTTATGGTCTAGCGGGAATTCCTACGAGCAGTACTTC.

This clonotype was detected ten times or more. CDR3 protein: CASSLAAVAGGTNTDTQYF. CDR3 in DNA: TGTGCCAGCAGCTTAGCCGCGGTAGCGGGAGGGACGAACACAGATACGCAGTATTTT. The gene calls are TRBV7-2 and TRBJ2-3; 11 bases are a match to TRBD2. V lost 0 bases and J lost 2; bases outside the gene matches: 10. The CDR3 spans 19 residues. CDR1 is SGHTA, CDR2 FQGNSA, per germline.

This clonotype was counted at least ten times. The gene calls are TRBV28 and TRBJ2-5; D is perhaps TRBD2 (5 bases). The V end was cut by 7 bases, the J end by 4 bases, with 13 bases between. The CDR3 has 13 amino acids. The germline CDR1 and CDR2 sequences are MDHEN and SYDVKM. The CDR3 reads CASMGRPRETQYF. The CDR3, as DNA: TGTGCCAGCATGGGGAGACCCAGAGAGACCCAGTACTTC.

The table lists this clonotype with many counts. CDR3 DNA sequence: TGTGCCAGCATGATAGGGACAGTCCCCTACGAGCAGTACTTC. Its translation is CASMIGTVPYEQYF. This chain links TRBV28 with TRBJ2-7; TRBD1 agrees at 7 bases. The CDR3 spans 14 residues. Trimming took 7 bases from V and 2 from J; bases not matched to a gene: 8. CDR1 and CDR2 (germline): MDHEN, SYDVKM.

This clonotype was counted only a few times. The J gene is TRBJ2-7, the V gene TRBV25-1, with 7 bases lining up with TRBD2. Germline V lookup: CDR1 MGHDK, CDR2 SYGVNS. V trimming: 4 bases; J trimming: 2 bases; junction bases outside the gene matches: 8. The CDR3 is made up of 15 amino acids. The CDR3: CASSARAGPTYEQYF. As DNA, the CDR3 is TGTGCCAGCAGTGCAAGAGCGGGACCTACCTACGAGCAGTACTTC.

The CDR3 DNA reads as TGCAGTGCTAGAGATGGCGGGGGTCCTTATGGCTACACCTTC. It translates to CSARDGGGPYGYTF. J is TRBJ1-2 and V is TRBV20-1; D might be TRBD1 (5 bases). V lost 0 bases to trimming and J lost 5 bases, with 13 bases between them. CDR3 size: 14 residues. Germline V CDR1 and CDR2: DFQATT, SNEGSKA (reference sequence).

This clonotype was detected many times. Written as DNA, the CDR3 is TGCAGTGCTCCCCAAAGACTAGCGGGAGCCCCCTACGAGCAGTACTTC. It specifies CSAPQRLAGAPYEQYF. V usage is TRBV20-1 and J usage is TRBJ2-7; 12 bases are shared with TRBD2. Germline CDR1 and CDR2: DFQATT and SNEGSKA (reference sequence). The CDR3 consists of 16 residues. The V gene end was trimmed by 5 bases and the J gene end by 2 bases; junction bases not matched to a gene: 10.

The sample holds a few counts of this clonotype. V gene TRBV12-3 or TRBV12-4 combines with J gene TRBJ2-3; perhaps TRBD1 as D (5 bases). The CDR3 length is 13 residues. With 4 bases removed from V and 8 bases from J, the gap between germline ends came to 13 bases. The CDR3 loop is CASSWQGAVTQYF. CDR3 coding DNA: TGTGCCAGCAGTTGGCAGGGTGCAGTTACGCAGTATTTT.

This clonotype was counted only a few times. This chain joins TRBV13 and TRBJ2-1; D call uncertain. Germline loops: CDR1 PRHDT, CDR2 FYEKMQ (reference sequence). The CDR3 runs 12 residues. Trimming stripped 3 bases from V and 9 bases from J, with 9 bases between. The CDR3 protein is CASSFSGAEQFF. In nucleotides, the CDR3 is TGTGCCAGCAGCTTTTCCGGAGCTGAGCAGTTCTTC.

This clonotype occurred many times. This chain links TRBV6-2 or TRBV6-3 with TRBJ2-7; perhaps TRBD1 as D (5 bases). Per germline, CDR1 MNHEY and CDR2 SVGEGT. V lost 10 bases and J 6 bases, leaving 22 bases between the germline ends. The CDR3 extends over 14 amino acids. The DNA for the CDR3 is TGTGCCACCCAGGGATTCGGGTGGTATAGCGAGCAGTACTTC. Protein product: CATQGFGWYSEQYF.

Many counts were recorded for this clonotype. CDR3 DNA: TGTGCCAGCAGTTACTCCCCCCCGGCCCCCGGGGGTATCTACGAGCAGTACTTC. This translates into CASSYSPPAPGGIYEQYF. The genes are TRBV6-5 and TRBJ2-7; D is perhaps TRBD2 (6 bases). Germline CDR1 MNHEY, CDR2 SVGAGI. Trimming stripped 0 bases from V and 3 bases from J, with 21 bases between. This CDR3 is 18 amino acids long.

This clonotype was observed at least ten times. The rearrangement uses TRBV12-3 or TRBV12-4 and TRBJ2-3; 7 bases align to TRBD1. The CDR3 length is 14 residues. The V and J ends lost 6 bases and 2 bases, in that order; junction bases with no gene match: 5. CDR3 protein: CASRTGIPTDTQYF. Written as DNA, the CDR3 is TGTGCCAGCAGGACAGGGATCCCCACAGATACGCAGTATTTT.

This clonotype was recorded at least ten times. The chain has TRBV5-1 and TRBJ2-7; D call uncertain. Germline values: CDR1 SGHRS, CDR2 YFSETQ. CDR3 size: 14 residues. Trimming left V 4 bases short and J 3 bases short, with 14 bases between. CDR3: CASSPDKVGYEQYF. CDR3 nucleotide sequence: TGCGCCAGCAGCCCTGACAAAGTCGGCTACGAGCAGTACTTC.